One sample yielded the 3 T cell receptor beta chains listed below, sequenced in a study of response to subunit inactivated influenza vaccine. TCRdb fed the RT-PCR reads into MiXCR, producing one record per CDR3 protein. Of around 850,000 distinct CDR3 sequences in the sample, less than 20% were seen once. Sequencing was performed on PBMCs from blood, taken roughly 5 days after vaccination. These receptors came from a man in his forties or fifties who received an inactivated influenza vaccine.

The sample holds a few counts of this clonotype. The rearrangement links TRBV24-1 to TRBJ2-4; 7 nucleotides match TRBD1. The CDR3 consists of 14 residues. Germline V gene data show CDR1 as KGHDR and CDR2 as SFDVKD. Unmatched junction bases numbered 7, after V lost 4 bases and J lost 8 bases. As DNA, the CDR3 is TGTGCCACCAGTGACCCTCGGACAGGCGACATTCAGTACTTC. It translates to CATSDPRTGDIQYF.

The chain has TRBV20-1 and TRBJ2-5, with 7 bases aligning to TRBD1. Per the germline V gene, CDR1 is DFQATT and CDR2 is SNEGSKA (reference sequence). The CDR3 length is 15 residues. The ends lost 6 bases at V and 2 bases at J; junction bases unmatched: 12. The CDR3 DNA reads TGCAGTGCCAAGCACTATCGGGACAGTCAAGAGACCCAGTACTTC. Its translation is CSAKHYRDSQETQYF.

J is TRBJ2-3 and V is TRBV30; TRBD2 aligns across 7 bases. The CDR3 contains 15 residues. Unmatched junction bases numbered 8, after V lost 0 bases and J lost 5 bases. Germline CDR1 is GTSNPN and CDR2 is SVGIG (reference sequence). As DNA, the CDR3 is TGTGCCTGGAGTGTACGACCAGCGGGGATAGATACGCAGTATTTT. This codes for CAWSVRPAGIDTQYF.